The entry that follows covers one T cell receptor beta chain sequence. The antigen remains undetermined. While the first cohort had around 700 subjects, the donors belonged to the separate validation cohort of 100 to 150 subjects. This sample is drawn from a study of cytomegalovirus exposure and HLA in healthy donors. Study overall: The 90 to 150 validation repertoires matched the approximately 670 first-cohort repertoires in platform, a later analysis reported. Study results and limitations: Rarity held for most TCR sequences, but there were some public TCRs that occurred in many donors. A classifier reportedly called cytomegalovirus status with high sensitivity and specificity.

The protocol was immunoSEQ multiplex PCR, while the TCRdb copy is restricted to in-frame clones and leaves out a portion. The table has under 250,000 clones, just under 90% seen once. CDR1 and CDR2 (germline): ENHRY, SYGVKD. V trimming: 4 bases; J trimming: 1 base; junction bases outside the gene matches: 6. The CDR3 totals 15 residues. Sequenced sample: PBMCs. The J gene is TRBJ2-7, the V gene TRBV10-3, with 8 bases that match TRBD1. The TCR comes from a man aged 18 to 29 in good health and CMV-seronegative. The CDR3 region is CAISVGQGSSYEQYF. In nucleotides, the CDR3 is TGTGCCATCAGTGTCGGACAGGGATCGTCCTACGAGCAGTACTTC.